Below, 2 T cell receptor beta chains from the same sample are listed, as sequenced in a study of blood T cell repertoires in COVID-19. The method was immunoSEQ multiplex PCR; TCRdb's version includes in-frame clones alone and lacks a portion of them. The sample holds approximately 270,000 clones, 85% to 90% seen once. Sequencing was done on a sample of PBMCs or T cells enriched from blood (not recorded which). The receptors come from a woman aged 55-69 years who had recovered from COVID-19.

This chain joins TRBV5-1 and TRBJ2-7; D perhaps matches TRBD1 (6 bases). Germline V gene data show CDR1 as SGHRS and CDR2 as YFSETQ. This CDR3 has 14 residues. V was pared by 4 bases and J by 5 bases, with 16 bases between. CDR3 loop: CASSPGTPEDEQYF. CDR3 nucleotides: TGCGCCAGCAGCCCCGGGACACCAGAGGACGAGCAGTACTTC. Variable domain in full (rest from reference TRBV5-1 and TRBJ2-7): KAGVTQTPRYLIKTRGQQVTLSCSPISGHRSVSWYQQTPGQGLQFLFEYFSETQRNKGNFPGRFSGRQFSNSRSEMNVSTLELGDSALYLCASSPGTPEDEQYFGPGTRLTVT.

The rearrangement links TRBV11-2 to TRBJ2-7; D ambiguous. With 3 bases removed from V and 5 bases from J, the gap between germline ends came to 5 bases. The CDR3 has 11 residues. Germline V CDR1 and CDR2: SGHAT, FQNNGV. The DNA of the CDR3 is TGTGCCAGCAGCTTCTACCACGAGCAGTACTTC. Translation: CASSFYHEQYF.